The T cell receptor beta chain described here comes from a study of shared clonotypes between healthy human individuals. Across the whole study: The people who gave samples were two women and a few men aged 18 to 49.

Donors, without exception, were Caucasian adults residing in Nashville, Tennessee. Germline CDR1 and CDR2: SGHRS and YFSETQ. The CDR3 contains 13 residues. Trimming cost V 1 base and J 6 bases, with 10 bases left between them. Clones were sequenced by immunoSEQ multiplex PCR, and TCRdb holds only the in-frame ones, with some missing. In the table there are millions of clones, about 92% of which are singletons. J is TRBJ1-2 and V is TRBV5-1; D ambiguous. Sequencing used naive CD4+ T cells from PBMCs. Subset reported: CD45RA+ positively selected. The TCR sequence derives from a man younger than 30 in good health. Some clones in this sample may be carry-over from other donors' samples. The CDR3 region is CASSLRVGDGYTF. CDR3 bases: TGCGCCAGCAGCTTGAGGGTTGGAGATGGCTACACCTTC.